A selection of T cell receptor beta chains follows, all from one sample in a study of tumor-infiltrating lymphocytes in localized non-small cell lung cancer. Profiled with immunoSEQ multiplex PCR; TCRdb holds only in-frame clones, not every one. Seen here are 7,000 or so clones, around 73% observed once, and the top ten hold roughly 10%. Sequencing was performed on lung tumor tissue. The source of these receptors is a human donor with non-small cell lung cancer. CDR3s leave out the opening cysteine and the closing phenylalanine or tryptophan. The order of the fields is J gene, V gene, CDR3 protein.

J gene: TRBJ2-2
V gene: TRBV2
CDR3 protein: ASSESGRRGGELF

J gene: TRBJ2-5
V gene: TRBV27
CDR3 protein: ASGRRGSIGETQY

J gene: TRBJ2-7
V gene: TRBV5-1
CDR3 protein: ASSIAPGTSGYEQY

J gene: TRBJ1-2
V gene: TRBV5-3
CDR3 protein: ARSLKGAGYT

J gene: TRBJ2-1
V gene: TRBV30
CDR3 protein: AYDPTGAMVAGEQF

J gene: TRBJ2-3
V gene: TRBV7-9
CDR3 protein: ASSLWGGDSTDTQY

J gene: TRBJ2-5
V gene: TRBV18
CDR3 protein: ASSQRREGTQY

J gene: TRBJ1-1
V gene: TRBV6-1
CDR3 protein: ASSEPGLNTEAF

J gene: TRBJ2-1
V gene: TRBV28
CDR3 protein: ASRAQAGYNEQF

J gene: TRBJ2-5
V gene: TRBV6-6
CDR3 protein: ASSYSRRQRGTQY

J gene: TRBJ2-7
V gene: TRBV10-2
CDR3 protein: ASSEYPGHPPHSYEQY

J gene: TRBJ1-5
V gene: TRBV7-9
CDR3 protein: ASSPGRGERRVGNQPQH

J gene: TRBJ2-1
V gene: TRBV29-1
CDR3 protein: SVEVREHNEQF

J gene: TRBJ1-6
V gene: TRBV7-9
CDR3 protein: ASSPSDERNSPLH

J gene: TRBJ2-7
V gene: TRBV28
CDR3 protein: ASSPIRTGRVYEQY

J gene: TRBJ1-2
V gene: TRBV6-1
CDR3 protein: ASSGARGYVDGYT

J gene: TRBJ2-3
V gene: TRBV27
CDR3 protein: ASMLSGRPDTQY

J gene: TRBJ2-5
V gene: TRBV29-1
CDR3 protein: SVVFFAGGEETQY

J gene: TRBJ1-1
V gene: TRBV10-3
CDR3 protein: AISDSNTEAF

J gene: TRBJ1-4
V gene: TRBV6-6
CDR3 protein: ASSYLQHNEKLF

J gene: TRBJ1-1
V gene: TRBV19
CDR3 protein: ASSTDWNTEAF

J gene: TRBJ1-2
V gene: TRBV27
CDR3 protein: ASSPPDRTGGYT

J gene: TRBJ2-3
V gene: TRBV5-6
CDR3 protein: ASSLAERVGGTDTQY

J gene: TRBJ1-1
V gene: TRBV11-2
CDR3 protein: ASSSTGVRPEAF

J gene: TRBJ2-5
V gene: TRBV7-3
CDR3 protein: ASSPLGAGGQETQY

J gene: TRBJ2-7
V gene: TRBV7-9
CDR3 protein: ASSLTLGRSSYEQY

J gene: TRBJ1-3
V gene: TRBV2
CDR3 protein: ASNRQGSSGNTIY

J gene: TRBJ1-2
V gene: TRBV7-6
CDR3 protein: ASSPTGNYGYT

J gene: TRBJ1-2
V gene: TRBV5-1
CDR3 protein: ASSWWGTGYT

J gene: TRBJ1-4
V gene: TRBV5-5
CDR3 protein: ASSPVVGGDEKLF

J gene: TRBJ2-5
V gene: TRBV19
CDR3 protein: ASSILQRAGGPQETQY

J gene: TRBJ1-6
V gene: TRBV18
CDR3 protein: ASSPRQGDSPLH

J gene: TRBJ1-1
V gene: TRBV5-6
CDR3 protein: ASSGDMNTEAF

J gene: TRBJ1-2
V gene: TRBV5-1
CDR3 protein: ASTMTTGNYGYT

J gene: TRBJ2-1
V gene: TRBV5-6
CDR3 protein: ASNLQGQGSNEQF

J gene: TRBJ1-1
V gene: TRBV5-1
CDR3 protein: ASSLDNSYYTEAF

J gene: TRBJ2-5
V gene: TRBV4-1
CDR3 protein: ASSLQGARQETQY

J gene: TRBJ1-1
V gene: TRBV7-9
CDR3 protein: ASSLVLTGEAF

J gene: TRBJ1-2
V gene: TRBV5-5
CDR3 protein: ASSFSEYGYT

J gene: TRBJ2-1
V gene: TRBV29-1
CDR3 protein: SVPPSYNEQF

J gene: TRBJ1-2
V gene: TRBV14
CDR3 protein: ASSPDRAGYT

J gene: TRBJ2-1
V gene: TRBV15
CDR3 protein: ATSAGGDEQF

J gene: TRBJ1-1
V gene: TRBV14
CDR3 protein: ASSQGTMNTEAF

J gene: TRBJ1-1
V gene: TRBV7-9
CDR3 protein: ASSPRGTYTEAF

J gene: TRBJ1-6
V gene: TRBV2
CDR3 protein: ASSQGSYNSPLH

J gene: TRBJ1-2
V gene: TRBV21-1
CDR3 protein: ASSNVGGGNHKLNYGYT

J gene: TRBJ1-1
V gene: TRBV29-1
CDR3 protein: STFRGRNEAF

J gene: TRBJ2-5
V gene: TRBV2
CDR3 protein: ASSGTGEEGTQY

J gene: TRBJ1-2
V gene: TRBV9
CDR3 protein: ASSPDRNYGYT

J gene: TRBJ1-4
V gene: TRBV7-9
CDR3 protein: ASSLGLTNEKLF

J gene: TRBJ2-1
V gene: TRBV4-2
CDR3 protein: ASSQEPSGVYNEQF

J gene: TRBJ1-1
V gene: TRBV6-1
CDR3 protein: ASSEGGRYTEAF

J gene: TRBJ2-7
V gene: TRBV15
CDR3 protein: ATSRAYREEQY

J gene: TRBJ2-3
V gene: TRBV2
CDR3 protein: ASSGDFTDTQY

J gene: TRBJ2-1
V gene: TRBV9
CDR3 protein: ASSAPLASNEQF

J gene: TRBJ1-5
V gene: TRBV19
CDR3 protein: ASSRPSPSGGQPQH

J gene: TRBJ2-1
V gene: TRBV6-5
CDR3 protein: ASSPVESSYNEQF

J gene: TRBJ2-1
V gene: TRBV11-3
CDR3 protein: ASSPDRVGEQF

J gene: TRBJ1-6
V gene: TRBV11-2
CDR3 protein: ASSLDRGLGLPLH